Presented here are 9 T cell receptor beta chains from one specimen sequenced in a study of technical replicates of blood from a handful of donors. Repertoires were generated with immunoSEQ multiplex PCR, while TCRdb's copy carries only in-frame clones and drops some. This sample yields about 58,000 clones, of which about 95% are seen a single time; 3% belongs to the top ten. The sample taken for sequencing was PBMCs. The receptors were sampled from a human donor in good health. Some clones in this sample may be carry-over from other donors' samples.

The chain joins TRBV6-5 to TRBJ2-1, with 10 bases that match TRBD2. After removal of 4 bases from V and 8 bases from J, the junction contained 8 bases not matched to a gene. This CDR3 contains 15 residues. Germline V gene lookup returns CDR1 MNHEY and CDR2 SVGAGI. The CDR3 protein is CASSSSSGGVDEQFF. CDR3 DNA: TGTGCCAGCAGTTCCTCTAGCGGGGGAGTCGATGAGCAGTTCTTC.

The V gene is TRBV6-1, the J gene TRBJ2-1; TRBD1 agrees at 7 bases. The germline V gene encodes CDR1 MNHNS and CDR2 SASEGT. The CDR3 totals 15 residues. J was trimmed by 7 bases and V by 5 bases; bases with no gene match: 11. In DNA form, the CDR3 reads TGTGCCAGCAGTCCAAGACAGGGTCTTCGGAATGAGCAGTTCTTC. Encoded protein: CASSPRQGLRNEQFF.

This chain joins TRBV7-9 and TRBJ1-2; D might be TRBD1 (6 bases). This CDR3 has 14 residues. Germline lookup yields CDR1 SEHNR and CDR2 FQNEAQ (reference sequence). Between the trimmed V and J ends, which lost 6 bases and 5 bases, there was a span of 16 bases. The CDR3 DNA reads TGTGCCAGCAGTCCCCCCGGGACAATATATGGCTACACCTTC. Its protein is CASSPPGTIYGYTF.

The chain links TRBV5-5 to TRBJ2-5; D unresolved. The germline V and J ends were trimmed by 3 bases and 5 bases, with 17 bases remaining between them. Per germline, CDR1 SGHKS and CDR2 YYEKEE (reference sequence). The length of the CDR3 is 15 residues. In DNA, the CDR3 is TGTGCCAGCAGCTCCACCCCCCGTGGGCAGGAGACCCAGTACTTC. Amino acid sequence: CASSSTPRGQETQYF. Drawing the rest from reference TRBV5-5 and TRBJ2-5, the complete variable domain is DAGVTQSPTHLIKTRGQQVTLRCSPISGHKSVSWYQQVLGQGPQFIFQYYEKEERGRGNFPDRFSARQFPNYSSELNVNALLLGDSALYLCASSSTPRGQETQYFGPGTRLLVL.

V gene TRBV9 combines with J gene TRBJ2-3, with a tentative D call TRBD1 (6 bases). Trimming took off 7 bases at V and 0 bases at J, with 6 bases between the two ends. CDR3 size: 12 residues. CDR1 SGDLS and CDR2 YYNGEE come from the germline V gene. CDR3 nucleotide sequence: TGTGCCAGCGGACAGAGCACAGATACGCAGTATTTT. Encoded protein: CASGQSTDTQYF.

The chain has TRBV10-3 and TRBJ2-1; 9 positions match TRBD1. The CDR3 has 14 residues. The germline V gene has CDR1 ENHRY and CDR2 SYGVKD. After removal of 4 bases from V and 5 bases from J, the junction contained 3 bases not matched to a gene. The CDR3 spells CAISGGTGNNEQFF. CDR3 sequence (DNA): TGTGCCATCAGTGGAGGGACAGGGAACAATGAGCAGTTCTTC.

This chain joins TRBV18 and TRBJ1-2; TRBD1 might be the D (5 bases). Germline CDR1 KGHSH, CDR2 LQKENI. The CDR3 is 13 residues long. Trimming left V 2 bases short and J 11 bases short, with 15 bases between. CDR3 protein: CASSPGEGRTYTF. The CDR3 bases are TGTGCCAGCTCACCAGGGGAGGGACGGACTTACACCTTC.

V and J are TRBV27 and TRBJ1-5, with a weak D call TRBD1 (5 bases). The CDR3 totals 14 residues. CDR1 MNHEY and CDR2 SMNVEV come from the germline V gene (reference sequence). With 0 bases removed from V and 7 bases from J, the gap between germline ends came to 10 bases. The CDR3 protein is CASSLSGGPQPQHF. The CDR3 bases are TGTGCCAGCAGTTTATCGGGGGGACCGCAGCCCCAGCATTTT.

This chain joins TRBV14 and TRBJ1-2; 7 positions agree with TRBD1. The germline CDR1 and CDR2 sequences are SGHDN and FVKESK. This CDR3 has 15 residues. The V and J ends lost 1 base and 3 bases, in that order; junction bases with no gene match: 5. The CDR3 nucleotides read TGTGCCAGCAGCCAAGGGACAGGAGTTTACTATGGCTACACCTTC. It yields the protein CASSQGTGVYYGYTF.